This T cell receptor beta chain was identified during a study of blood T cell repertoires in COVID-19. Study overall: The study drew acute and convalescent COVID-19 samples from the United States, Italy and Spain. PBMCs, B-cell-depleted T cells, or T cells provided the cDNA or gDNA that made up the material.

Per the original methods: Reference gene primer amplification in the assay estimated nucleated cell counts. The data were produced by immunoSEQ multiplex PCR, yet TCRdb's version contains in-frame clones alone and is incomplete. That table gives V, J and clone size, and the DNA gave D and trimming. The repertoire holds a few hundred thousand clones, with almost 85% as singletons. Trimming at V came to 3 bases and at J to 5 bases, leaving 2 bases not matched to a gene. Germline V gene sequence: CDR1 SGHRS, CDR2 YFSETQ. The length of the CDR3 is 15 residues. This chain connects TRBV5-1 to TRBJ2-2; TRBD2 matches 12 bases. The receptor was derived from a man aged 50-60 years with active or convalescent COVID-19. Input material: peripheral blood. The CDR3: CASSSSGRGTGELFF. CDR3 in DNA: TGCGCCAGCAGCTCTAGCGGGAGGGGGACCGGGGAGCTGTTTTTT.